The 24 T cell receptor beta chains in this list originate from one sample, sequenced in a study of control samples from healthy donors and cancer patients. Sequencing used immunoSEQ multiplex PCR; TCRdb keeps in-frame clones, though not all of them. The data show 210,000 or so clones, roughly nine tenths seen once. The sample taken for sequencing was blood. Receptors originate from a man younger than 40 in good health.

The chain employs TRBV19 and TRBJ2-5; D gene ambiguous. The CDR3 is 12 residues long. Trimming removed 4 bases at V and 2 bases at J, with 5 bases between. Germline CDR1 is LNHDA and CDR2 is SQIVND (reference sequence). CDR3: CASSTTQETQYF. The CDR3 DNA follows: TGTGCCAGTAGTACAACTCAAGAGACCCAGTACTTC.

This sequence joins TRBV5-6 and TRBJ1-2; no clear D gene. Germline V gene sequence: CDR1 SGHDT, CDR2 YYEEEE. The CDR3 loop spans 16 amino acids. The V gene lost 2 bases and the J gene lost 0 bases, with 14 bases spanning the gap. The CDR3 nucleotides read TGTGCCAGCAGCTTTCCCTGGGAGGGCTCTAACTATGGCTACACCTTC. It encodes CASSFPWEGSNYGYTF.

CDR3 nucleotide sequence: TGTGCCAGCAGTTACGCCGGCTCTAACTATGGCTACACCTTC. This translates into CASSYAGSNYGYTF. The chain carries TRBV27 and TRBJ1-2, with no clear D. The V and J ends lost 4 bases and 0 bases respectively, with 9 bases between them. This CDR3 is 14 amino acids long. CDR1 is MNHEY, CDR2 SMNVEV, per germline (reference sequence).

The chain links TRBV7-2 to TRBJ1-2; D call uncertain. V gave up 4 bases and J gave up 4 bases, with 16 bases separating them. The length of the CDR3 is 15 residues. Germline CDR1 and CDR2: SGHTA and FQGNSA. The CDR3 loop reads CASSSNVGGFYGYTF. In DNA form, the CDR3 reads TGTGCCAGCAGCTCGAATGTAGGAGGGTTCTATGGCTACACCTTC.

The J gene is TRBJ1-2, the V gene TRBV13; D is uncertain. Germline lookup yields CDR1 PRHDT and CDR2 FYEKMQ (reference sequence). This CDR3 comprises 14 residues. V shed 0 bases and J shed 10 bases, with 15 bases lying between them. CDR3 region: CASSLGHSLYDYTF. The CDR3 DNA reads TGTGCCAGCAGCTTAGGGCACAGTCTATACGACTACACCTTC.

The rearrangement uses TRBV6-6 and TRBJ1-5, with a weak D call TRBD1 (5 bases). The germline gives CDR1 MNHNY, CDR2 SVGAGI (reference sequence). The length of the CDR3 is 14 residues. Trimming took 4 bases from V and 5 from J, leaving 12 bases between them. The DNA for the CDR3 is TGTGCCAGCAGTTTCCCGGGGGTCTATCAGCCCCAGCATTTT. Translating it yields CASSFPGVYQPQHF.

V and J are TRBV7-3 and TRBJ1-4, with D maybe TRBD1 (5 bases). V was trimmed by 7 bases and J by 2 bases, leaving 8 bases between them. The CDR3 has 13 amino acids. Germline lookup yields CDR1 SGHTA and CDR2 FQGTGA. The CDR3, as DNA: TGTGCCAGCATCGGGGGGACTAATGAAAAACTGTTTTTT. It yields the protein CASIGGTNEKLFF.

This clone was recorded once. V and J are TRBV11-2 and TRBJ2-1; D is uncertain. Per the germline V gene, CDR1 is SGHAT and CDR2 is FQNNGV. CDR3 length: 13 amino acids. V lost 5 bases to trimming and J lost 4 bases, with 9 bases between them. In DNA form, the CDR3 reads TGTGCCAGCAGCCCGACTTCGTACAATGAGCAGTTCTTC. It yields the protein CASSPTSYNEQFF.

This clone has just a few counts. The chain combines TRBV5-6 with TRBJ1-5; D might be TRBD1 (6 bases). Germline CDR1 SGHDT, CDR2 YYEEEE. The CDR3 is made up of 16 amino acids. Deletions cut 4 bases from V and 0 bases from J, with 14 bases between. CDR3 sequence reads: CASSHWAGASNQPQHF. The CDR3 bases are TGTGCCAGCAGCCACTGGGCGGGGGCTAGCAATCAGCCCCAGCATTTT.

J is TRBJ1-4 and V is TRBV30, with D possibly being TRBD1 (6 bases). CDR1 is GTSNPN, CDR2 SVGIG, per germline (reference sequence). The CDR3 runs 15 residues. The V end lost 0 bases, the J end lost 11 bases, and 19 bases lay between the germline ends. The CDR3 protein is CAWSVRRGPGTKLFF. The CDR3 DNA follows: TGTGCCTGGAGTGTACGTCGGGGGCCTGGTACGAAACTGTTTTTT. Supplemented by reference TRBV30 and TRBJ1-4, the full variable domain reads SQTIHQWPATLVQPVGSPLSLECTVEGTSNPNLYWYRQAAGRGLQLLFYSVGIGQISSEVPQNLSASRPQDRQFILSSKKLLLSDSGFYLCAWSVRRGPGTKLFFGSGTQLSVL.

This chain joins TRBV19 and TRBJ2-3, with D maybe TRBD1 (6 bases). The germline V and J ends were trimmed by 4 bases and 7 bases, with 12 bases remaining between them. Germline V gene lookup returns CDR1 LNHDA and CDR2 SQIVND (reference sequence). CDR3 length: 13 residues. The DNA of the CDR3 is TGTGCCAGTAGTAAGGGGGTTGAGAATACGCAGTATTTT. Translating it yields CASSKGVENTQYF.

V and J are TRBV29-1 and TRBJ2-1; D is perhaps TRBD2 (5 bases). The length of the CDR3 is 14 residues. Germline V gives CDR1 SQVTM, CDR2 ANQGSEA. Trimming left V 1 base short and J 9 bases short, with 16 bases between. The DNA of the CDR3 is TGCAGCGTTGAAGCGGAAGAGGGCTTTACTGAGCAGTTCTTC. It yields the protein CSVEAEEGFTEQFF.

The J gene is TRBJ1-1, the V gene TRBV5-1; perhaps TRBD1 as D (5 bases). Per germline, CDR1 SGHRS and CDR2 YFSETQ. The CDR3 loop spans 16 amino acids. V lost 0 bases to trimming and J lost 5 bases, with 17 bases between them. This CDR3 reads CASSLAVNQGGTEAFF. CDR3 coding DNA: TGCGCCAGCAGCTTGGCCGTTAATCAGGGAGGGACTGAAGCTTTCTTT.

The gene calls are TRBV7-6 and TRBJ1-1; tentative D call: TRBD1 (5 bases). Trimming cost V 5 bases and J 5 bases, with 18 bases left between them. CDR1 and CDR2 (germline): SGHVS, FNYEAQ. This CDR3 spans 15 amino acids. The CDR3 protein is CASSLRWGEGTEAFF. In DNA form, the CDR3 reads TGTGCCAGCAGCCTAAGGTGGGGGGAGGGGACTGAAGCTTTCTTT.

The gene calls are TRBV6-1 and TRBJ2-7; 9 bases map to TRBD1. The CDR3 spans 15 residues. With V trimmed by 3 bases and J by 1 base, 4 bases remained unmatched. The germline V gene encodes CDR1 MNHNS and CDR2 SASEGT. In DNA, the CDR3 is TGTGCCAGCAGTGATCCGGGACAGGGTTCCTACGAGCAGTACTTC. Translated: CASSDPGQGSYEQYF.

This clone was detected only once. This sequence joins TRBV7-6 and TRBJ2-2, with 8 bases that match TRBD2. The ends lost 11 bases at V and 4 bases at J; junction bases unmatched: 6. The CDR3 spans 13 residues. Germline lookup yields CDR1 SGHVS and CDR2 FNYEAQ. DNA for the CDR3: TGTGCCTCCCGGGAGGGGACCACCGGGGAGCTGTTTTTT. This gives the protein CASREGTTGELFF.

The genes are TRBV20-1 and TRBJ2-3; 7 bases map to TRBD2. CDR3 length: 15 residues. The trim removed 6 bases at V and 0 bases at J, leaving 9 bases unmatched. Per the germline V gene, CDR1 is DFQATT and CDR2 is SNEGSKA (reference sequence). CDR3 in amino acids: CSASNSGSSTDTQYF. The DNA of the CDR3 is TGCAGTGCGAGTAATAGCGGGTCCAGCACAGATACGCAGTATTTT.

This chain uses TRBV27 with TRBJ1-5; TRBD1 matches 9 bases. The CDR3 sequence is 17 residues long. In germline, CDR1 is MNHEY, CDR2 SMNVEV (reference sequence). V lost 4 bases and J lost 5; bases outside the gene matches: 12. CDR3 residues: CASSSTGTGILHQPQHF. In DNA form, the CDR3 reads TGTGCCAGCAGTTCTACCGGGACAGGGATCCTCCATCAGCCCCAGCATTTT.

The chain has TRBV19 and TRBJ1-1, with D possibly TRBD1 on 5 matching bases. The germline CDR1 and CDR2 sequences are LNHDA and SQIVND (reference sequence). This CDR3 comprises 15 residues. V was trimmed by 4 bases and J by 4 bases, leaving 16 bases between them. The CDR3 region is CASSTPGGATTEAFF. Written as DNA, the CDR3 is TGTGCCAGTAGTACCCCCGGCGGGGCCACCACTGAAGCTTTCTTT.

This chain connects TRBV11-2 to TRBJ2-2, with 11 bases fitting TRBD2. Germline V gives CDR1 SGHAT, CDR2 FQNNGV. The CDR3 sequence is 16 residues long. V lost 6 bases to trimming and J lost 3 bases; unmatched junction nucleotides: 6. The CDR3 reads CASSSTSGVYTGELFF. In DNA, the CDR3 is TGTGCCAGCAGTTCGACTAGCGGGGTCTACACCGGGGAGCTGTTTTTT.

This rearrangement joins TRBV10-2 to TRBJ2-3, with 10 bases matching TRBD2. The CDR3 totals 15 residues. V shed 7 bases, J shed 4 bases, and the junction held 8 bases outside the gene matches. Per germline, CDR1 WSHSY and CDR2 SAAADI. The CDR3 protein is CASTEISGGSDTQYF. The CDR3 DNA is TGCGCCAGCACTGAAATTAGCGGGGGGTCAGATACGCAGTATTTT.

The chain has TRBV3-1 (or the pseudogene TRBV3-2) and TRBJ1-2; D unclear. The V gene lost 1 base and the J gene lost 8 bases, with 14 bases spanning the gap. CDR1 LGHDT and CDR2 YNNKEL come from the germline V gene (reference sequence). The CDR3 is made up of 14 amino acids. The CDR3 DNA reads TGTGCCAGCAGCCAAGGTTCAGAACATAAGGGCTACACCTTC. Translation: CASSQGSEHKGYTF.

The chain recombines TRBV7-2 with TRBJ2-1; 9 bases align to TRBD2. The CDR3 covers 14 residues. Germline V gives CDR1 SGHTA, CDR2 FQGNSA. V lost 3 bases to trimming and J lost 9 bases; unmatched junction nucleotides: 6. Here the CDR3 reads CASSFGGGASEQFF. In DNA, the CDR3 is TGTGCCAGCAGCTTCGGCGGGGGGGCATCTGAGCAGTTCTTC.

This rearrangement joins TRBV19 to TRBJ2-5; maybe TRBD2 (6 bases). The CDR3 contains 17 residues. Germline CDR1 reads LNHDA; CDR2 reads SQIVND (reference sequence). V lost 10 bases and J 3 bases, leaving 27 bases between the germline ends. CDR3: CATGQLPHGTEKETQYF. The CDR3 bases are TGTGCCACGGGCCAGCTCCCACACGGGACTGAAAAAGAGACCCAGTACTTC.